A single sample is the source of the 3 T cell receptor beta chains below, sequenced in a study of stem cell transplantation in POMP-related autoinflammatory disease. Using immunoSEQ multiplex PCR, the repertoire was profiled, and TCRdb retains in-frame clones only, with some absent. The profile shows 20,000 to 30,000 clones, 80% to 85% of them singletons. The sample in question was CD4+ T cells from PBMCs, obtained before stem cell transplantation. These receptors all stem from a human donor with POMP-related autoinflammation and immune dysregulation (PRAID).

CDR3 DNA: TGTGCCAGCAGCTCTTCCCGGGACCTACTCTCCTACAATGAGCAGTTCTTC. It specifies CASSSSRDLLSYNEQFF. The V gene is TRBV5-4, the J gene TRBJ2-1; D is possibly TRBD1 or TRBD2 (5 bases each). Germline V lookup: CDR1 SGHNT, CDR2 YYREEE (reference sequence). The CDR3 runs to 17 residues. V was clipped by 3 bases and J by 0 bases, with 16 bases between them.

This sequence joins TRBV27 and TRBJ2-7, with TRBD2 matching over 7 bases. The germline V gene has CDR1 MNHEY and CDR2 SMNVEV (reference sequence). CDR3 length equals 15 residues. With V trimmed by 5 bases and J by 0 bases, 7 bases remained unmatched. CDR3 nucleotides: TGTGCCAGCAGTGATGCGGCGGGAGTCTCCTACGAGCAGTACTTC. Protein sequence: CASSDAAGVSYEQYF.

In its sample, this clone was seen once. The J gene is TRBJ2-7, the V gene TRBV7-6, with a possible D match to TRBD1 (5 bases). V lost 1 base and J lost 2, with 15 bases in between. This CDR3 has 16 amino acids. Germline lookup yields CDR1 SGHVS and CDR2 FNYEAQ. This chain's CDR3 is CASSLGTGNLPYEQYF. CDR3 in DNA: TGTGCCAGCAGCTTAGGTACAGGCAACCTTCCCTACGAGCAGTACTTC.